This TCR beta chain was identified during a study of blood T cell repertoires in COVID-19. Whole-study context: Sample material is recorded as cDNA or gDNA derived from T cells, B-cell-depleted T cells, or PBMCs.

The sample holds one count of this clone. Generated by immunoSEQ multiplex PCR, the TCRdb table keeps only in-frame clones and is missing some. The repertoire includes 110,000 to 150,000 clones, roughly four fifths of them detected once, and approximately 1.6% sits in the top ten. Individuals drawn from approximately 26 US areas were about 18 to 95 years old. Exposed volunteers were people who met a COVID-19 case within 2 weeks before study entry. The receptor's source is a young woman who had been exposed to COVID-19. The sequencing sample was made of PBMCs or T cells enriched from blood (not recorded which).

CDR3 sequence (DNA): TGTGCCAGCAGCTGGTGGGGACAGGGGGTCAATTCACCCCTCCACTTT. It yields the protein CASSWWGQGVNSPLHF. The chain employs TRBV7-9 and TRBJ1-6; 11 bases align to TRBD1. Germline V gives CDR1 SEHNR, CDR2 FQNEAQ (reference sequence). V shed 4 bases, J shed 7 bases, and the junction held 6 bases outside the gene matches. The CDR3 runs to 16 residues.